These T cell receptor beta chains were read from a single sample in a study of blood T cell repertoires in COVID-19. Profiled with immunoSEQ multiplex PCR; TCRdb holds only in-frame clones, not every one. Found here are 30,000 to 40,000 clones, 80% to 90% of them singletons; the top ten hold 4.5% to 6.5%. What was sequenced was peripheral blood. The receptors here all came from a woman older than 75 with active or convalescent COVID-19. Both conserved end residues are part of each CDR3.

CDR3aa: CASSGGAVKQYF
v_gene: TRBV6-5
j_gene: TRBJ2-7

CDR3aa: CASSPRSGTEKETQYF
v_gene: TRBV5-1
j_gene: TRBJ2-5

CDR3aa: CAISPGTTGDSEKLFF
v_gene: TRBV10-3
j_gene: TRBJ1-4

CDR3aa: CASSARVQGVTEAFF
v_gene: TRBV5-4
j_gene: TRBJ1-1

CDR3aa: CASSRTAPNYGYTF
v_gene: TRBV19
j_gene: TRBJ1-2

CDR3aa: CASTQATDTQYF
v_gene: TRBV2
j_gene: TRBJ2-3

CDR3aa: CASSHGLAGDLDEQYF
v_gene: TRBV7-9
j_gene: TRBJ2-7

CDR3aa: CASSLLSTGLAFF
v_gene: TRBV5-6
j_gene: TRBJ1-1

CDR3aa: CASSLGGDKNTEAFF
v_gene: TRBV11-3
j_gene: TRBJ1-1

CDR3aa: CASSQDFRGALYNEQFF
v_gene: TRBV4-1
j_gene: TRBJ2-1

CDR3aa: CASSVQAGGMTDTQYF
v_gene: TRBV9
j_gene: TRBJ2-3

CDR3aa: CASRQGQAPNQPQHF
v_gene: TRBV2
j_gene: TRBJ1-5

CDR3aa: CASSEATSGGTQYF
v_gene: TRBV2
j_gene: TRBJ2-5

CDR3aa: CASSRRETEAFF
v_gene: TRBV12-3/TRBV12-4
j_gene: TRBJ1-1

CDR3aa: CASSPVESETQYF
v_gene: TRBV18
j_gene: TRBJ2-5

CDR3aa: CASSLRQGPDEQYF
v_gene: TRBV6-5
j_gene: TRBJ2-7

CDR3aa: CASSQLYVPALNTEAFF
v_gene: TRBV3-1/TRBV3-2
j_gene: TRBJ1-1

CDR3aa: CASTPTGAHGYTF
v_gene: TRBV6-2/TRBV6-3
j_gene: TRBJ1-2

CDR3aa: CASSYRQILNEQFF
v_gene: TRBV5-4
j_gene: TRBJ2-1

CDR3aa: CATSRDRASSGDTQYF
v_gene: TRBV15
j_gene: TRBJ2-3

CDR3aa: CASSLAGGGLFF
v_gene: TRBV11-1
j_gene: TRBJ2-2

CDR3aa: CASSEFRGSYNEQFF
v_gene: TRBV25-1
j_gene: TRBJ2-1

CDR3aa: CASSVDPPDKMRGYTF
v_gene: TRBV9
j_gene: TRBJ1-2

CDR3aa: CSASSTYNEQFF
v_gene: TRBV20-1
j_gene: TRBJ2-1

CDR3aa: CSVGTSGTSYNEQFF
v_gene: TRBV29-1
j_gene: TRBJ2-1

CDR3aa: CASSPNPLPSGDLETQYF
v_gene: TRBV3-1/TRBV3-2
j_gene: TRBJ2-5

CDR3aa: CASSVGSRSSTDTQYF
v_gene: TRBV9
j_gene: TRBJ2-3

CDR3aa: CASSSTRTGPSSLHF
v_gene: TRBV5-8
j_gene: TRBJ1-6

CDR3aa: CASSFLPPRARGGTQYF
v_gene: TRBV5-1
j_gene: TRBJ2-3